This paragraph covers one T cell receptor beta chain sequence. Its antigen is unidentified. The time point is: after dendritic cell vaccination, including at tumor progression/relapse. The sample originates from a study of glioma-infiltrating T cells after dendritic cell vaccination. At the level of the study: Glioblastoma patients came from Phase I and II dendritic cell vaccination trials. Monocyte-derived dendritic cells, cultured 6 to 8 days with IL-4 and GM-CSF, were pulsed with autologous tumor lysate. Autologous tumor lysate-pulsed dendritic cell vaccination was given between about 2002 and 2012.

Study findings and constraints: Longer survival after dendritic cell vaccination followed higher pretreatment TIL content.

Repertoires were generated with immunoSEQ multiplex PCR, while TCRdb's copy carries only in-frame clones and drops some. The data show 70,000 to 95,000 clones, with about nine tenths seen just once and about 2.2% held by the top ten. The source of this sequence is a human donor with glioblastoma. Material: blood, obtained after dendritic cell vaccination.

CDR3 amino acids: CASTHRGMGSYEQYF. The CDR3 nucleotides are TGTGCCAGTACCCATAGGGGGATGGGCTCCTACGAGCAGTACTTC. V usage is TRBV19 and J usage is TRBJ2-7, with D possibly matching TRBD1 (6 bases). Germline values: CDR1 LNHDA, CDR2 SQIVND (reference sequence). There are 15 residues in the CDR3. Trimming removed 7 bases at V and 0 bases at J, with 16 bases between. Based on the CDR3 plus reference TRBV19 and TRBJ2-7, the full variable domain is DGGITQSPKYLFRKEGQNVTLSCEQNLNHDAMYWYRQDPGQGLRLIYYSQIVNDFQKGDIAEGYSVSREKKESFPLTVTSAQKNPTAFYLCASTHRGMGSYEQYFGPGTRLTVT.